This T cell receptor (beta chain) came from a study of blood T cell repertoires in COVID-19. Study context: Spain, Italy and the United States supplied samples that represented acute and convalescent COVID-19. In each case, the material was cDNA or gDNA derived from T cells, B-cell-depleted T cells, or PBMCs.

In the authors' workflow: By means of reference gene primer amplification, nucleated cell counts were estimated. Some clones are missing from TCRdb's copy, which holds only in-frame ones; the method was immunoSEQ multiplex PCR. Clone size and the V and J calls come from that table; the DNA yielded D and trimming. The data hold roughly 250,000 clones, with 65% to 90% observed a single time. V lost 6 bases and J lost 3, with 9 bases in between. This CDR3 has 12 amino acids. CDR1 and CDR2 from the germline V gene are SNHLY and FYNNEI. This clonotype originated in a woman aged 80 or older with active or convalescent COVID-19. The sample consisted of peripheral blood. The chain couples TRBV2 to TRBJ2-7; possibly TRBD2 for D (6 bases). CDR3 loop: CASRLGLYEQYF. CDR3 nucleotide sequence: TGTGCCAGCAGGCTGGGACTCTACGAGCAGTACTTC.